This entry features one T cell receptor (beta chain) sequence. These data come from a study of T cell responses to AZD1222 COVID-19 vaccine. In germline, CDR1 is SGHVS, CDR2 FNYEAQ. CDR3 size: 14 residues. V was cut by 1 base and J by 4 bases, with 8 bases left in between. Assay used: immunoSEQ multiplex PCR; TCRdb lists only in-frame clones, some missing. The profile shows about 140,000 clones, about 93% of them singletons. This clonotype was obtained from an adult who received the AZD1222 COVID-19 vaccine. The sequenced sample was peripheral blood, obtained 28 days after the second AZD1222 dose. The chain couples TRBV7-6 to TRBJ1-3; D remains ambiguous. CDR3 sequence reads: CASSLDGSGNTIYF. As DNA, the CDR3 is TGTGCCAGCAGCTTAGATGGGAGCGGAAACACCATATATTTT.